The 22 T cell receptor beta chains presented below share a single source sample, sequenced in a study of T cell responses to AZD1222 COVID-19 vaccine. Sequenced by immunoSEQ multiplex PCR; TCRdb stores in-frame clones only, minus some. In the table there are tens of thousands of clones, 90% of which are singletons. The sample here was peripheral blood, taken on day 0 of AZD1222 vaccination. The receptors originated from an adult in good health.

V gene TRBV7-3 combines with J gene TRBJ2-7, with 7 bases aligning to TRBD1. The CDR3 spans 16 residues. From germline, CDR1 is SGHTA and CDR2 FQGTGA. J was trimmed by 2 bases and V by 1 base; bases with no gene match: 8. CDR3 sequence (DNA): TGTGCCAGCAGCTTAAACCGGGACAGTTCAGCCTACGAGCAGTACTTC. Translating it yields CASSLNRDSSAYEQYF.

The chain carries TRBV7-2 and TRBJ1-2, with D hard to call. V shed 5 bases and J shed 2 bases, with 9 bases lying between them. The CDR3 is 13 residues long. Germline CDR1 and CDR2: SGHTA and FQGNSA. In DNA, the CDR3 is TGTGCCAGCAGCCGGACCACCAACTATGGCTACACCTTC. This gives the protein CASSRTTNYGYTF.

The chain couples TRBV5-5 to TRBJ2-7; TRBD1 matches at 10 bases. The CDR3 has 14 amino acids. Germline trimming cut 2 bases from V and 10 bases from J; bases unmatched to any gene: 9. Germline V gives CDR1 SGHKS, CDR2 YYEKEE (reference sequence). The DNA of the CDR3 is TGTGCCAGCAGCTTCCCCTTGGACAGGGGGTGTCAGTACTTC. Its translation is CASSFPLDRGCQYF.

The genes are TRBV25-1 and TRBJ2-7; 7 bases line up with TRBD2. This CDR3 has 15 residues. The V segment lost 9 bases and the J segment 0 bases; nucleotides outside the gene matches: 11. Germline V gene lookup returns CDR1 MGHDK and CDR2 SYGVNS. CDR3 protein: CASGGEVAHSYEQYF. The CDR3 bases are TGTGCCAGTGGGGGGGAGGTGGCCCACTCCTACGAGCAGTACTTC.

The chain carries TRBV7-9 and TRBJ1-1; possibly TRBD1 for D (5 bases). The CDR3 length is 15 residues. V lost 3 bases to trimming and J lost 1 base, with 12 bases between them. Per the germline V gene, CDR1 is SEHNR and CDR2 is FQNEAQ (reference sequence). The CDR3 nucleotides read TGTGCCAGCAGCTTTAGAGGGGCCGGGAACACTGAAGCTTTCTTT. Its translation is CASSFRGAGNTEAFF.

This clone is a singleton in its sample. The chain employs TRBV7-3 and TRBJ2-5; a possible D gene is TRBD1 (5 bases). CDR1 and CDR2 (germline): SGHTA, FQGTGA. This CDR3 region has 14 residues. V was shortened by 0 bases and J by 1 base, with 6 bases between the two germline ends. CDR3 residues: CASSLTGAQETQYF. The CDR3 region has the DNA TGTGCCAGCAGCTTAACAGGGGCCCAAGAGACCCAGTACTTC.

CDR3 in DNA: TGTGCCAGCAGTCGAACCCGGTATGAAAAACTGTTTTTT. This translates into CASSRTRYEKLFF. The chain combines TRBV6-5 with TRBJ1-4; D is uncertain. Germline V gene sequence: CDR1 MNHEY, CDR2 SVGAGI. V dropped 5 bases and J dropped 6 bases, with 10 bases sitting between them. The CDR3 consists of 13 residues.

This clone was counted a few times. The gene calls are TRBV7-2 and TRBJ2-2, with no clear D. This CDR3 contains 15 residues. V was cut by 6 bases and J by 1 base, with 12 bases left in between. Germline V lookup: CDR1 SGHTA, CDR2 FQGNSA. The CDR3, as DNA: TGTGCCAGCAGATCGAAAAGAGGGAACACCGGGGAGCTGTTTTTT. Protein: CASRSKRGNTGELFF.

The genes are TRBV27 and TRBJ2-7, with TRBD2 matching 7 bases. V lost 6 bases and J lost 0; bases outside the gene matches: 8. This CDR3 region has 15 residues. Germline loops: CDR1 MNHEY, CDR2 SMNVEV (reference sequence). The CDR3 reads CASSPSGGPSYEQYF. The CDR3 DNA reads TGTGCCAGCAGCCCCTCGGGGGGACCCTCCTACGAGCAGTACTTC.

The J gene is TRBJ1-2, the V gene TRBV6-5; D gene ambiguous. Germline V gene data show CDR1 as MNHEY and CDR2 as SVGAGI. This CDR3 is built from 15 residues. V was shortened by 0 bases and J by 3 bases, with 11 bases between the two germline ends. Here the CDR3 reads CASSYSVARDYGYTF. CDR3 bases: TGTGCCAGCAGTTACTCGGTGGCGAGGGACTATGGCTACACCTTC.

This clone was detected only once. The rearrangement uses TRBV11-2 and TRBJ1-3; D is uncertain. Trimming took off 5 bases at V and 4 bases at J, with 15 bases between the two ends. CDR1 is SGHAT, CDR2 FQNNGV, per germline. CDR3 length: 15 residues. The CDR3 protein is CASSRSDLAGNTIYF. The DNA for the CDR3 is TGTGCCAGCAGCCGGTCGGATTTGGCCGGAAACACCATATATTTT. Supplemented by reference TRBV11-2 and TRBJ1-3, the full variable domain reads EAGVAQSPRYKIIEKRQSVAFWCNPISGHATLYWYQQILGQGPKLLIQFQNNGVVDDSQLPKDRFSAERLKGVDSTLKIQPAKLEDSAVYLCASSRSDLAGNTIYFGEGSWLTVV.

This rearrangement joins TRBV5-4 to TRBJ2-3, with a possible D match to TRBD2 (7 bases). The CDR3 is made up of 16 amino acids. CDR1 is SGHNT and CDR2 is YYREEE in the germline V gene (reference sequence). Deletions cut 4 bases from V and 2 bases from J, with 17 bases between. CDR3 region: CASSPGGAITTDTQYF. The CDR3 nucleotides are TGTGCCAGCAGCCCTGGGGGGGCAATCACCACAGATACGCAGTATTTT.

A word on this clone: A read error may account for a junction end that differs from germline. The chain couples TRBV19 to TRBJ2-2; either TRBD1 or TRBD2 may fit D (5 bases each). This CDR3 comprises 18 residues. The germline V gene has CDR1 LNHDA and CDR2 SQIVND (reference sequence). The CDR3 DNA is TGCGCGAGTCGTGGGGGTATCCAAATAAGCTGGTACACCGGGGAGCTGTTTTTT. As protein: CASRGGIQISWYTGELFF.

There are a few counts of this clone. This chain's CDR3 is CASIPSGVDDTEAFF. CDR3 nucleotide sequence: TGTGCCAGTATTCCCTCGGGGGTAGACGACACTGAAGCTTTCTTT. This chain joins TRBV19 and TRBJ1-1; tentative D call: TRBD1 (5 bases). The germline V gene has CDR1 LNHDA and CDR2 SQIVND (reference sequence). The CDR3 covers 15 residues. V was cut by 7 bases and J by 3 bases, with 18 bases left in between. Complete variable domain (other parts from reference TRBV19 and TRBJ1-1): DGGITQSPKYLFRKEGQNVTLSCEQNLNHDAMYWYRQDPGQGLRLIYYSQIVNDFQKGDIAEGYSVSREKKESFPLTVTSAQKNPTAFYLCASIPSGVDDTEAFFGQGTRLTVV.

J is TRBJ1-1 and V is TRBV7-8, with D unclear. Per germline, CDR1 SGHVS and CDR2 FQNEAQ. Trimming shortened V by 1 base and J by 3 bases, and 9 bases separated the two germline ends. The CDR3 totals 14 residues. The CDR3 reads CASSLEPADTEAFF. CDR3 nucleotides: TGTGCCAGCAGCTTAGAACCGGCGGACACTGAAGCTTTCTTT.

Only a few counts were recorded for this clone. Here the CDR3 reads CASSQIGQGTYGYTF. The CDR3 DNA reads as TGCGCCAGCAGCCAAATCGGACAGGGGACCTATGGCTACACCTTC. The chain is built from TRBV4-3 and TRBJ1-2; 9 bases agree with TRBD1. The CDR3 extends over 15 amino acids. V was pared by 2 bases and J by 4 bases, with 5 bases of the junction left unmatched. Germline values: CDR1 LGHNA, CDR2 YSLEER.

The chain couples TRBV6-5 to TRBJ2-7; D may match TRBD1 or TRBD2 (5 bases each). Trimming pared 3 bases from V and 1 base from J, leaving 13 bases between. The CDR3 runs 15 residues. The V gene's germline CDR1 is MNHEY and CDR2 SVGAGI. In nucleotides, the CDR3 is TGTGCCAGCAGTTATGCTTGGGACGAGTCCTACGAGCAGTACTTC. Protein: CASSYAWDESYEQYF.

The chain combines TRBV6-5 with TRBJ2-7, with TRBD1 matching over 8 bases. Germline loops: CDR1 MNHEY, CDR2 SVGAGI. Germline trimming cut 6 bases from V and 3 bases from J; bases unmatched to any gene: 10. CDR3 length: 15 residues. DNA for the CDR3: TGTGCCAGCAGCACTACCGGGACAGGACTCTACGAGCAGTACTTC. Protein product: CASSTTGTGLYEQYF.

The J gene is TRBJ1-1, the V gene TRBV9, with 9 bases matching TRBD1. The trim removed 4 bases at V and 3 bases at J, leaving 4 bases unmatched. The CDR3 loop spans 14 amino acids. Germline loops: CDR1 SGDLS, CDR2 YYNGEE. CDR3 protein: CASSTWDRDTEAFF. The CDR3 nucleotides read TGTGCCAGCAGCACCTGGGACAGGGACACTGAAGCTTTCTTT. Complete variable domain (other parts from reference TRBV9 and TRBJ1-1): DSGVTQTPKHLITATGQRVTLRCSPRSGDLSVYWYQQSLDQGLQFLIQYYNGEERAKGNILERFSAQQFPDLHSELNLSSLELGDSALYFCASSTWDRDTEAFFGQGTRLTVV.

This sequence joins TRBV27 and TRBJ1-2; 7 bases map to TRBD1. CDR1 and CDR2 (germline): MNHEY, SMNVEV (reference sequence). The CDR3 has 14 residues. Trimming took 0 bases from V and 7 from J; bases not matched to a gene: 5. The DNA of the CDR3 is TGTGCCAGCAGTTTATCCGCAGGGGGTGGTGGCTACACCTTC. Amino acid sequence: CASSLSAGGGGYTF.

The CDR3 sequence: CAWRNGKNQPQHF. In nucleotides, the CDR3 is TGTGCCTGGAGAAACGGGAAAAATCAGCCCCAGCATTTT. The V and J genes are TRBV30 and TRBJ1-5; D gene unclear. Trimming took 3 bases from V and 4 from J, leaving 10 bases between them. This CDR3 has 13 residues. Looked up from germline, CDR1 is GTSNPN and CDR2 is SVGIG (reference sequence).

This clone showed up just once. In DNA, the CDR3 is TGCGCCAGCAGCCAAGAGTGGGGAGGCTACACCTTC. Its translation is CASSQEWGGYTF. The chain uses TRBV4-1 and TRBJ1-2; D call uncertain. CDR3 length: 12 residues. V was trimmed by 0 bases and J by 8 bases, leaving 7 bases between them. The germline CDR1 and CDR2 sequences are MGHRA and YSYEKL.